This paragraph reports one TCR beta chain. Its target is unknown. Primers: 60 Vbeta forward and 13 Jbeta reverse. Profiling relied on immunoSEQ multiplex PCR, and the TCRdb table lists in-frame clones only, not all of them. The sample lists about 160,000 clones; around 75% were seen once. This sample was included in a study of cytomegalovirus exposure and HLA in healthy donors. General observations from the study: Further analysis was carried out later, and it showed several of the most significant clusters appearing linked to common viral pathogens. Later analysis found that TCR beta chains associated with HLA were more clonally expanded than other, equally common chains. Published work reported that the classifier diagnosed cytomegalovirus status with high specificity and sensitivity. Earlier analysis found most TCR beta V segments productive about 87% or about 30% of the time.

The germline V gene encodes CDR1 MDHEN and CDR2 SYDVKM. V was shortened by 3 bases and J by 4 bases, with 7 bases between the two germline ends. CDR3 length: 13 residues. V usage is TRBV28 and J usage is TRBJ1-5; D unclear. The source is a female donor in good health and CMV-seronegative. Input material: PBMCs. The CDR3 here is CASSLRRNQPQHF. CDR3 sequence (DNA): TGTGCCAGCAGTTTGCGCCGAAATCAGCCCCAGCATTTT.